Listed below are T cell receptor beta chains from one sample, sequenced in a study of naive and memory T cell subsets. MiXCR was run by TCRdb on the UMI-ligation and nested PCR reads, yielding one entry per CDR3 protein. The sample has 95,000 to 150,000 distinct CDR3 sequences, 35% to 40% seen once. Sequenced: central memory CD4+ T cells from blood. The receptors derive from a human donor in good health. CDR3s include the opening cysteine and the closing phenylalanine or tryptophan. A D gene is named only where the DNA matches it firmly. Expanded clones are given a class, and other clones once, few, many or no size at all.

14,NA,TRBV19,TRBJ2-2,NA,CASSVDRNTGELFF,TGTGCCAGTAGTGTGGATCGAAACACCGGGGAGCTGTTTTTT
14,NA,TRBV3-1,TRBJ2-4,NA,CASSTRVGKNIQYF,TGTGCCAGCAGCACCAGGGTTGGCAAAAACATTCAGTACTTC
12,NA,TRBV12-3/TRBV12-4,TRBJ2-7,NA,CASSRGIFEQYF,TGTGCCAGCAGCCGGGGGATTTTCGAGCAGTACTTC
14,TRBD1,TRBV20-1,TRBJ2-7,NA,CSARDLDRVYEQYF,TGCAGTGCTAGAGATTTGGACAGGGTCTACGAGCAGTACTTC
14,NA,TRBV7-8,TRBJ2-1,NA,CASSSLGGWREQFF,TGTGCCAGCAGCTCACTAGGGGGTTGGCGTGAGCAGTTCTTC
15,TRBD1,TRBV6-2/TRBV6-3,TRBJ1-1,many,CASIPSRGRITEAFF,TGTGCCAGCATCCCCTCGAGGGGGCGAATAACTGAAGCTTTCTTT
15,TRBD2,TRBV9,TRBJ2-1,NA,CASSQRLAGVNEQFF,TGTGCCAGCAGCCAGAGACTAGCGGGAGTCAATGAGCAGTTCTTC
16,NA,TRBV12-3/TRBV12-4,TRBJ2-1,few,CASSSSPVSSYNEQFF,TGTGCCAGCAGTTCCTCACCAGTTAGCTCCTACAATGAGCAGTTCTTC
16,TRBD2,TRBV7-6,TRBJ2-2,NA,CASSLRLAGDTGELFF,TGTGCCAGCAGCTTAAGACTAGCGGGCGACACCGGGGAGCTGTTTTTT
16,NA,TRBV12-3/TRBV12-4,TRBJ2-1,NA,CASSPMTSDLYNEQFF,TGTGCCAGCAGTCCTATGACTTCAGATTTATACAATGAGCAGTTCTTC
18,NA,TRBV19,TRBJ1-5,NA,CASSIEWRALAHDQPQHF,TGTGCCAGTAGTATCGAATGGAGGGCCCTTGCACACGATCAGCCCCAGCATTTT
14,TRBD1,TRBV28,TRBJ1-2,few,CASSLGGQGDGYTF,TGTGCCAGCAGTTTGGGTGGACAGGGCGATGGCTACACCTTC
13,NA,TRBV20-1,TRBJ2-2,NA,CSASTGNTGELFF,TGCAGTGCTAGTACAGGGAACACCGGGGAGCTGTTTTTT
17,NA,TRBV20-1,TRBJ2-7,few,CSARESALNYPTYEQYF,TGCAGTGCTAGAGAAAGTGCTTTGAACTACCCGACCTACGAGCAGTACTTC
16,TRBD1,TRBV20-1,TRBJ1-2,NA,CSARGGDRDGNYGYTF,TGCAGTGCTAGAGGGGGGGACAGGGACGGTAACTATGGCTACACCTTC
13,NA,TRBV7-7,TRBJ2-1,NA,CTSSPSAGTAQFF,TGTACCAGCAGCCCTAGTGCGGGGACAGCACAGTTCTTC
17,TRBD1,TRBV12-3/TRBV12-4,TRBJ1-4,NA,CASRTGTGFTTNEKLFF,TGTGCCAGCAGGACCGGGACAGGGTTCACTACTAATGAAAAACTGTTTTTT
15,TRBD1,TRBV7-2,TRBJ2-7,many,CASSRGQGITYEQYF,TGTGCCAGCAGCCGCGGACAGGGAATAACCTACGAGCAGTACTTC
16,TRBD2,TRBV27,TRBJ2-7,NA,CASRPLTSGRLYEQYF,TGTGCCAGCAGACCCCTCACGAGCGGGAGGCTCTACGAGCAGTACTTC
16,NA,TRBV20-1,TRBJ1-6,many,CSARVDRRGTNSPLHF,TGCAGTGCTAGAGTTGATAGAAGAGGGACCAATTCACCCCTCCACTTT
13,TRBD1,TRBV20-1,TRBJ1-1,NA,CSALGQGNTEAFF,TGCAGTGCTCTCGGACAGGGCAACACTGAAGCTTTCTTT
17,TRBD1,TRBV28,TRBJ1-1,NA,CASSLGGQGRPNTEAFF,TGTGCCAGCAGTTTAGGAGGACAGGGCCGCCCGAACACTGAAGCTTTCTTT
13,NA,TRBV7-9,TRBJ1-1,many,CASSLVENTEAFF,TGTGCCAGCAGCTTAGTAGAGAACACTGAAGCTTTCTTT
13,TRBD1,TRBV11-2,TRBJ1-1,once,CASSFQGAAEAFF,TGTGCCAGCAGCTTTCAGGGGGCGGCTGAAGCTTTCTTT
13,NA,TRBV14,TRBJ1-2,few,CASSQAGVGGYTF,TGTGCCAGCAGCCAAGCAGGGGTAGGGGGCTACACCTTC
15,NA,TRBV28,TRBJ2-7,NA,CASSFLGQQLREQYF,TGTGCCAGCAGTTTTTTGGGGCAACAACTACGCGAGCAGTACTTC
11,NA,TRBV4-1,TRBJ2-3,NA,CASSQIDTQYF,TGCGCCAGCAGCCAAATAGATACGCAGTATTTT
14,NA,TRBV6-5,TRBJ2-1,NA,CASSYDSLINEQFF,TGTGCCAGCAGTTACGATAGCTTGATCAATGAGCAGTTCTTC
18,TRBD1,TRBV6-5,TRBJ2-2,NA,CASSQARGLKLNTGELFF,TGTGCCAGCAGTCAAGCCAGGGGGCTGAAGTTGAACACCGGGGAGCTGTTTTTT
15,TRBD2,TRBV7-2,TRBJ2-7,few,CASSRSGGPSYEQYF,TGTGCCAGCAGCCGCTCGGGAGGGCCCTCCTACGAGCAGTACTTC
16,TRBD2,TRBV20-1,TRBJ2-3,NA,CSARLAGGIRTDTQYF,TGCAGTGCGAGACTAGCGGGAGGGATCCGGACAGATACGCAGTATTTT
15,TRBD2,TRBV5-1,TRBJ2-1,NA,CASSDGTSDYNEQFF,TGCGCCAGCAGCGACGGGACTAGCGACTACAATGAGCAGTTCTTC
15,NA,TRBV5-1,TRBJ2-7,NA,CASSSGRSDPYEQYF,TGCGCCAGCAGCTCGGGACGATCGGACCCCTACGAGCAGTACTTC
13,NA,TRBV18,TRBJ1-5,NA,CASSGDLDQPQHF,TGTGCCAGCTCCGGCGACTTGGATCAGCCCCAGCATTTT
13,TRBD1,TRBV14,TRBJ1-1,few,CASSRQGVTEAFF,TGTGCCAGCAGCCGCCAGGGGGTCACTGAAGCTTTCTTT
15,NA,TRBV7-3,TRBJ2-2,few,CASSYGSPNTGELFF,TGTGCCAGCAGCTATGGGAGCCCGAACACCGGGGAGCTGTTTTTT
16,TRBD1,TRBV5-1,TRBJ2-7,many,CASSTRTTGSSYEQYF,TGCGCCAGCAGCACTCGAACGACAGGGTCCTCCTACGAGCAGTACTTC
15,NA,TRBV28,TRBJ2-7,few,CASSYLGDKTYEQYF,TGTGCCAGCAGTTACTTAGGAGACAAGACCTACGAGCAGTACTTC
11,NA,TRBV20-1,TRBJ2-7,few,CSARREYEQYF,TGCAGTGCTAGACGCGAGTACGAGCAGTACTTC
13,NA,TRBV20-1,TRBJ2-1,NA,CSASMTPQGEQFF,TGCAGTGCTAGCATGACCCCCCAGGGTGAGCAGTTCTTC
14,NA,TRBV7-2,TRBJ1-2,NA,CASSLSGAIYGYTF,TGTGCCAGCAGCTTATCCGGGGCGATCTATGGCTACACCTTC
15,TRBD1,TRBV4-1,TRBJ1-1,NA,CASRRGEGQTVEAFF,TGCGCCAGCAGAAGGGGTGAGGGACAGACAGTTGAAGCTTTCTTT